This T cell receptor (beta chain) derives from a study of post-analysis software for immune sequencing data. General observations from the study: TRBV5-6, TRBV5-1 and TRBV20-1 were among about 5 TRBV segments more frequent in patients than controls.

This clonotype was observed a few times. The antigen is unknown. The CDR3 spans 14 residues. The V segment lost 6 bases and the J segment 1 base; nucleotides outside the gene matches: 4. TCR beta cDNA libraries had unique molecular identifiers. In TCRdb, the PCR reads were re-called with MiXCR into one record per CDR3 protein. The sample yields about 460,000 distinct CDR3 sequences, roughly 45% seen once. The clonotype comes from a girl between 5 and 17 years old with multiple sclerosis. The sample consisted of blood. The J gene is TRBJ1-1, the V gene TRBV12-3 or TRBV12-4; 8 bases line up with TRBD1. CDR3 amino acids: CASSTGGTNTEAFF. The CDR3 nucleotides are TGTGCCAGCAGCACAGGGGGTACGAACACTGAAGCTTTCTTT.